This T cell receptor beta chain was captured by sequencing in a study of blood T cell repertoires in COVID-19. Looking at the study overall: Researchers got acute and convalescent COVID-19 samples from the United States, Italy and Spain. PBMCs, B-cell-depleted T cells, or T cells were the source of the cDNA or gDNA that made up the material.

Germline CDR1 reads LGHDT; CDR2 reads YNNKEL (reference sequence). Trimming shortened V by 3 bases and J by 8 bases, and 16 bases separated the two germline ends. This CDR3 is 14 amino acids long. In the authors' methods: From reference gene primer amplification, estimates of nucleated cell counts were derived. Assay: immunoSEQ multiplex PCR; the TCRdb copy retains only in-frame clones and omits some. The V and J calls and clone size come from that table; D and trimming were worked out from the DNA. The top ten clones hold 20% of a sample with some 87,000 clones, roughly 76% of them seen once. This clonotype was sampled from a woman older than 75 with active or convalescent COVID-19. The J gene is TRBJ1-2, the V gene TRBV3-1 (or the pseudogene TRBV3-2); possibly TRBD1 for D (5 bases). The material sequenced was peripheral blood. CDR3 residues: CASSQPGGSGGYTF. CDR3 nucleotide sequence: TGTGCCAGCAGCCAGCCCGGGGGTAGTGGCGGCTACACCTTC.